This entry lists 24 T cell receptor beta chains sequenced from one sample in a study of cytotoxic CD8 clonotypes in ibrutinib-treated CLL. Sequenced by immunoSEQ multiplex PCR; TCRdb stores in-frame clones only, minus some. The sample lists about 39,000 clones; approximately 67% were seen once. The sample here was PBMCs, taken at disease progression, from a patient treated with ibrutinib. These receptors all stem from a human donor with chronic lymphocytic leukemia.

The J gene is TRBJ2-2, the V gene TRBV5-1; tentatively, D is TRBD2 (6 bases). The CDR3 contains 17 residues. V gave up 0 bases and J gave up 5 bases, with 17 bases separating them. Germline assignment: CDR1 SGHRS and CDR2 YFSETQ. Written as DNA, the CDR3 is TGCGCCAGCAGCTTGGATCCCGGCGGGATCCGTACCGGGGAGCTGTTTTTT. It encodes CASSLDPGGIRTGELFF. Full variable domain (outside the CDR3, taken from reference TRBV5-1 and TRBJ2-2): KAGVTQTPRYLIKTRGQQVTLSCSPISGHRSVSWYQQTPGQGLQFLFEYFSETQRNKGNFPGRFSGRQFSNSRSEMNVSTLELGDSALYLCASSLDPGGIRTGELFFGEGSRLTVL.

This clone showed up just once. The chain carries TRBV5-4 and TRBJ2-7; D call uncertain. The V and J ends lost 0 bases and 3 bases respectively, with 7 bases between them. This CDR3 has 13 residues. Germline V gene lookup returns CDR1 SGHNT and CDR2 YYREEE (reference sequence). CDR3 coding DNA: TGTGCCAGCAGCTTGGATGCCCACTACGAGCAGTACTTC. It encodes CASSLDAHYEQYF.

The V gene is TRBV28, the J gene TRBJ1-5, with TRBD1 matching over 8 bases. The V gene end was trimmed by 4 bases and the J gene end by 5 bases; junction bases not matched to a gene: 7. Germline assignment: CDR1 MDHEN and CDR2 SYDVKM. This CDR3 contains 15 residues. The CDR3 loop is CASSSTDRVHQPQHF. The DNA for the CDR3 is TGTGCCAGCAGTTCGACGGACAGGGTTCATCAGCCCCAGCATTTT.

The V gene is TRBV7-9, the J gene TRBJ2-1; D is undetermined. The CDR3 consists of 11 residues. Germline values: CDR1 SEHNR, CDR2 FQNEAQ (reference sequence). Trimming stripped 8 bases from V and 8 bases from J, with 10 bases between. This chain's CDR3 is CASGRMDEQFF. The CDR3 nucleotides read TGTGCCAGCGGGCGCATGGATGAGCAGTTCTTC. The full variable domain, with the rest looked up from reference TRBV7-9 and TRBJ2-1, is DTGVSQNPRHKITKRGQNVTFRCDPISEHNRLYWYRQTLGQGPEFLTYFQNEAQLEKSRLLSDRFSAERPKGSFSTLEIQRTEQGDSAMYLCASGRMDEQFFGPGTRLTVL.

V is TRBV9 and J is TRBJ1-2; D is ambiguous. V was clipped by 0 bases and J by 4 bases, with 13 bases between them. Germline CDR1 and CDR2: SGDLS and YYNGEE. The length of the CDR3 is 15 residues. CDR3: CASSVGGGSGYGYTF. The CDR3 nucleotides are TGTGCCAGCAGCGTAGGAGGAGGTTCGGGCTATGGCTACACCTTC.

This clone has just one count. The genes are TRBV6-5 and TRBJ2-7, with TRBD1 matching over 8 bases. With V trimmed by 6 bases and J by 4 bases, 5 bases remained unmatched. The CDR3 sequence is 13 residues long. Germline V lookup: CDR1 MNHEY, CDR2 SVGAGI. In DNA, the CDR3 is TGTGCCAGCAGAACTCAGGGGGCATACGAGCAGTACTTC. Its translation is CASRTQGAYEQYF.

The chain combines TRBV7-9 with TRBJ2-3, with TRBD2 matching 10 bases. CDR3 length equals 16 residues. Unmatched junction bases numbered 10, after V lost 5 bases and J lost 5 bases. Germline assignment: CDR1 SEHNR and CDR2 FQNEAQ (reference sequence). The CDR3 bases are TGTGCCAGCAGCCAAGTGGTAACTAGCGGGAAAGATACGCAGTATTTT. It yields the protein CASSQVVTSGKDTQYF. The whole variable domain, filled in from reference TRBV7-9 and TRBJ2-3, reads DTGVSQNPRHKITKRGQNVTFRCDPISEHNRLYWYRQTLGQGPEFLTYFQNEAQLEKSRLLSDRFSAERPKGSFSTLEIQRTEQGDSAMYLCASSQVVTSGKDTQYFGPGTRLTVL.

Worth noting for this clone: The germline gene is not matched at one end of the junction; a read error may be the cause. The chain employs TRBV7-9 and TRBJ2-5; no clear D. The germline gives CDR1 SEHNR, CDR2 FQNEAQ (reference sequence). The CDR3 is made up of 12 amino acids. CDR3: CASSPDYFGWHF. The CDR3 coding sequence is TGTGCCAGCAGCCCAGATTATTTTGGGTGGCACTTC.

This sequence joins TRBV5-1 and TRBJ2-2, with D possibly being TRBD1 (6 bases). V was clipped by 7 bases and J by 0 bases, with 7 bases between them. Germline assignment: CDR1 SGHRS and CDR2 YFSETQ. The CDR3 has 13 residues. CDR3 sequence reads: CASRTANTGELFF. CDR3 nucleotide sequence: TGCGCCAGCCGGACAGCGAACACCGGGGAGCTGTTTTTT.

The genes are TRBV19 and TRBJ2-5, with D perhaps assigned TRBD1 or TRBD2 (7 bases each). This CDR3 comprises 14 residues. Trimming left V 6 bases short and J 2 bases short, with 13 bases between. CDR1 is LNHDA, CDR2 SQIVND, per germline (reference sequence). CDR3 region: CASRPQGGQETQYF. For the CDR3, the DNA is TGTGCCAGTAGACCTCAGGGGGGGCAAGAGACCCAGTACTTC.

In its sample, this clone was seen a few times. The chain has TRBV5-1 and TRBJ2-1, with 8 nucleotides matching TRBD2. Trimming at V came to 2 bases and at J to 13 bases, leaving 2 bases not matched to a gene. The germline CDR1 and CDR2 sequences are SGHRS and YFSETQ. This CDR3 is built from 11 residues. The CDR3, as DNA: TGCGCCAGCAGCTTACTAGCGGATCAGTTCTTC. Amino acid sequence: CASSLLADQFF. The full variable domain, its missing parts supplied by reference TRBV5-1 and TRBJ2-1, is KAGVTQTPRYLIKTRGQQVTLSCSPISGHRSVSWYQQTPGQGLQFLFEYFSETQRNKGNFPGRFSGRQFSNSRSEMNVSTLELGDSALYLCASSLLADQFFGPGTRLTVL.

The table lists this clone with a count of one. V is TRBV9 and J is TRBJ2-3; D might be TRBD1 (6 bases). The CDR3 spans 16 residues. The V and J ends lost 0 bases and 4 bases respectively, with 15 bases between them. Looked up from germline, CDR1 is SGDLS and CDR2 is YYNGEE. CDR3 loop: CASSVGDTLPADTQYF. The CDR3 bases are TGTGCCAGCAGCGTAGGGGACACCCTCCCGGCAGATACGCAGTATTTT.

V is TRBV11-3 and J is TRBJ2-5; D unresolved. In germline, CDR1 is SGHNT, CDR2 YENEEA. This CDR3 comprises 15 residues. The V gene lost 5 bases and the J gene lost 2 bases, with 15 bases spanning the gap. The CDR3 loop reads CASSDREEPQETQYF. CDR3 in DNA: TGTGCCAGCAGCGACCGAGAGGAACCACAAGAGACCCAGTACTTC. Using reference TRBV11-3 and TRBJ2-5 for the parts outside the CDR3, the full variable domain is EAGVVQSPRYKIIEKKQPVAFWCNPISGHNTLYWYLQNLGQGPELLIRYENEEAVDDSQLPKDRFSAERLKGVDSTLKIQPAELGDSAVYLCASSDREEPQETQYFGPGTRLLVL.

This clone rates as medium-sized. V gene TRBV2 combines with J gene TRBJ1-2, with D possibly matching TRBD1 (5 bases). CDR1 is SNHLY and CDR2 is FYNNEI in the germline V gene. Trimming removed 1 base from V and 8 bases from J, with 8 bases in between. The CDR3 runs 12 residues. CDR3 in DNA: TGTGCCAGCAGTGAAGGGGGCGGAGGCTACACCTTC. This sequence encodes CASSEGGGGYTF.

The CDR3 loop reads CASSGDRNTGELFF. CDR3 nucleotide sequence: TGTGCCAGCAGTGGGGACAGAAACACCGGGGAGCTGTTTTTT. The V gene is TRBV6-4, the J gene TRBJ2-2; TRBD1 aligns across 7 bases. J was trimmed by 2 bases and V by 4 bases; bases with no gene match: 1. The CDR3 loop spans 14 amino acids. Germline CDR1 is MRHNA and CDR2 is SNTAGT.

A few counts support this clone. The J gene is TRBJ2-7, the V gene TRBV19; D not resolved. The V and J ends lost 3 bases and 3 bases respectively, with 6 bases between them. Germline V gives CDR1 LNHDA, CDR2 SQIVND (reference sequence). This CDR3 is built from 12 residues. The CDR3 nucleotides are TGTGCCAGTAGTATGGGTAGCTACGAGCAGTACTTC. Translation: CASSMGSYEQYF.

The chain employs TRBV5-8 and TRBJ2-5, with TRBD2 matching 14 bases. The CDR3 contains 17 residues. The J segment lost 2 bases and the V segment lost 4 bases, leaving 7 bases of the junction unmatched. CDR1 is SGHTS and CDR2 is YDEGEE in the germline V gene. The CDR3 DNA reads TGTGCCAGCAGCCTGGGACTAGCGGGAGAGGGGCAAGAGACCCAGTACTTC. Its protein is CASSLGLAGEGQETQYF.

The chain uses TRBV4-3 and TRBJ1-2; the D is unclear. The germline CDR1 and CDR2 sequences are LGHNA and YSLEER. Trimming shortened V by 0 bases and J by 5 bases, and 13 bases separated the two germline ends. The CDR3 runs to 15 residues. The DNA of the CDR3 is TGCGCCAGCAGCCAAGATCTCATCCATCCATATGGCTACACCTTC. The encoded protein is CASSQDLIHPYGYTF.

This clone was seen only a few times. V gene TRBV4-2 combines with J gene TRBJ2-7; 10 bases map to TRBD2. There are 16 residues in the CDR3. Germline CDR1 and CDR2: LGHNA and YNFKEQ. The junction had 5 bases not matched to a gene; V was cut back by 3 bases and J by 0 bases. CDR3 loop: CASSQRLAGVSYEQYF. CDR3 in DNA: TGTGCCAGCAGCCAGAGACTAGCGGGCGTCTCCTACGAGCAGTACTTC.

The rearrangement uses TRBV28 and TRBJ1-2, with TRBD1 matching over 7 bases. Germline V CDR1 and CDR2: MDHEN, SYDVKM. With 5 bases clipped from V and 10 bases from J, the junction kept 7 bases outside the gene matches. The CDR3 sequence is 12 residues long. The CDR3, as DNA: TGTGCCAGCAGTCCTGGACAGGTCATCTACACCTTC. Encoded protein: CASSPGQVIYTF.

V usage is TRBV19 and J usage is TRBJ2-1, with TRBD2 matching over 10 bases. CDR1 and CDR2 from the germline V gene are LNHDA and SQIVND (reference sequence). The CDR3 sequence is 18 residues long. J gave up 10 bases and V 2 bases, and 17 bases lay outside the gene matches. The CDR3 loop reads CASSIRVGAGGPTGEQFF. CDR3 nucleotides: TGTGCCAGTAGTATAAGAGTTGGAGCGGGAGGGCCCACAGGGGAGCAGTTCTTC. Variable domain in full (rest from reference TRBV19 and TRBJ2-1): DGGITQSPKYLFRKEGQNVTLSCEQNLNHDAMYWYRQDPGQGLRLIYYSQIVNDFQKGDIAEGYSVSREKKESFPLTVTSAQKNPTAFYLCASSIRVGAGGPTGEQFFGPGTRLTVL.

The CDR3 bases are TGTGCCAGCAGCAAGCAGGTCACTAGCGGGAGTGAGCAGTACTTC. Translated: CASSKQVTSGSEQYF. The chain is built from TRBV5-4 and TRBJ2-7; 11 bases map to TRBD2. The ends lost 4 bases at V and 7 bases at J; junction bases unmatched: 10. The CDR3 runs to 15 residues. Per germline, CDR1 SGHNT and CDR2 YYREEE (reference sequence).

This clone appeared a single time. CDR3 sequence reads: CASSLPGSDPSYNEQFF. The CDR3, as DNA: TGTGCCAGCAGCTTGCCAGGCTCCGATCCCTCCTACAATGAGCAGTTCTTC. The chain has TRBV7-8 and TRBJ2-1; unclear D gene. The V gene's germline CDR1 is SGHVS and CDR2 FQNEAQ. The CDR3 has 17 residues. V dropped 3 bases and J dropped 0 bases, with 15 bases sitting between them. The full variable domain, rest sourced from reference TRBV7-8 and TRBJ2-1, is GAGVSQSPRYKVAKRGQDVALRCDPISGHVSLFWYQQALGQGPEFLTYFQNEAQLDKSGLPSDRFFAERPEGSVSTLKIQRTQQEDSAVYLCASSLPGSDPSYNEQFFGPGTRLTVL.

CDR3 sequence reads: CASSLQTEAFF. CDR3 sequence (DNA): TGTGCCAGCAGCCTACAAACTGAAGCTTTCTTT. V and J are TRBV11-2 and TRBJ1-1; no reliable D call. Trimming cost V 5 bases and J 5 bases, with 6 bases left between them. The CDR3 length is 11 residues. The germline V gene encodes CDR1 SGHAT and CDR2 FQNNGV.